The clone carrying this T cell receptor beta chain was seen ten or more times. MiXCR was run by TCRdb on the 5' RACE reads, yielding one entry per CDR3 protein. The repertoire holds 45,000 to 75,000 distinct CDR3 sequences, with around 5.4% as singletons. The data originate from a study of T cells after yellow fever vaccination. Study-wide background: The fractions with low cell numbers were processed using SMART-Seq v4 Ultra Low Input. Study-wide points: Subsequent booster samples again held most clones from primary vaccination (96% CD4, 85% to 90% CD8).

V was cut by 3 bases and J by 0 bases, with 12 bases left in between. The CDR3 is 16 amino acids. In germline, CDR1 is KGHSH, CDR2 LQKENI. This rearrangement joins TRBV18 to TRBJ2-1; a weak D match, TRBD1 (5 bases). The clonotype comes from a man between 18 and 29 years old who received the YFV17D yellow fever vaccine. The sequencing used PBMCs, either bulk or a sorted T-cell subset (CD4+, CD8+, memory, or dextramer-sorted; not recorded which), collected on the day of the yellow fever booster vaccination. CDR3 DNA: TGTGCCAGCTCACCCACGACAGAGAGCTCCTACAATGAGCAGTTCTTC. It translates to CASSPTTESSYNEQFF.